What follows are 5 T cell receptor beta chains derived from one specimen sequenced in a study of blood T cell repertoires in COVID-19. Assay used: immunoSEQ multiplex PCR; TCRdb lists only in-frame clones, some missing. The sample has approximately 350,000 clones, 75% to 90% seen once. The sequenced material came from PBMCs or T cells enriched from blood (not recorded which). The receptors come from a man younger than 35 who had recovered from COVID-19.

The rearrangement uses TRBV4-1 and TRBJ1-2; D is undetermined. With 4 bases removed from V and 0 bases from J, the gap between germline ends came to 9 bases. This CDR3 has 14 amino acids. The germline CDR1 and CDR2 sequences are MGHRA and YSYEKL. CDR3 nucleotide sequence: TGCGCCAGCAGCCTCCCCGGGTCTAACTATGGCTACACCTTC. Its translation is CASSLPGSNYGYTF.

This clone was seen just once. CDR3 DNA sequence: TGTGCCAGTAGTATGGGTCCAGCGGGAGGGTACACCGGGGAGCTGTTTTTT. As protein: CASSMGPAGGYTGELFF. The chain carries TRBV19 and TRBJ2-2, with 10 positions matching TRBD2. With 3 bases clipped from V and 3 bases from J, the junction kept 7 bases outside the gene matches. Germline V gene lookup returns CDR1 LNHDA and CDR2 SQIVND (reference sequence). This CDR3 spans 17 amino acids.

This chain uses TRBV19 with TRBJ2-6, with TRBD1 identical over 10 bases. CDR1 and CDR2 (germline): LNHDA, SQIVND (reference sequence). This CDR3 spans 19 amino acids. V lost 3 bases to trimming and J lost 2 bases; unmatched junction nucleotides: 10. CDR3 sequence: CASSISGTGVSAGANVLTF. CDR3 nucleotides: TGTGCCAGTAGTATCTCCGGGACAGGGGTTAGTGCTGGGGCCAACGTCCTGACTTTC. The variable domain in full, completed from reference TRBV19 and TRBJ2-6, reads DGGITQSPKYLFRKEGQNVTLSCEQNLNHDAMYWYRQDPGQGLRLIYYSQIVNDFQKGDIAEGYSVSREKKESFPLTVTSAQKNPTAFYLCASSISGTGVSAGANVLTFGAGSRLTVL.

The chain uses TRBV28 and TRBJ1-1; TRBD1 might be the D (5 bases). Per germline, CDR1 MDHEN and CDR2 SYDVKM. V shed 8 bases and J shed 1 base, with 14 bases lying between them. The CDR3 has 14 amino acids. The CDR3 DNA reads as TGTGCCAGCTATTGGGGGGAGCCGAACACTGAAGCTTTCTTT. Protein product: CASYWGEPNTEAFF.

The rearrangement uses TRBV18 and TRBJ2-7, with 7 nucleotides matching TRBD1. V shed 4 bases, J shed 4 bases, and the junction held 10 bases outside the gene matches. This CDR3 contains 15 residues. Germline V CDR1 and CDR2: KGHSH, LQKENI. The CDR3 reads CASSHTGTELYEQYF. In nucleotides, the CDR3 is TGTGCCAGCTCACATACCGGGACAGAGCTATACGAGCAGTACTTC.